The following is a TCR beta chain sequence with its context. Trimming removed 5 bases from V and 1 base from J; junction bases left unmatched: 8. CDR3 size: 18 residues. The germline CDR1 and CDR2 sequences are PRHDT and FYEKMQ (reference sequence). This sample is drawn from a study of Ad26.COV2.S vaccination and SARS-CoV-2 variants. Stated treatment: around 19 received Ad26.COV2.S at low or high dose, single or two shots; several received placebo; per-sample allocation not given. Sampling took place 63 days after the first vaccine or placebo injection. Repertoires were generated with immunoSEQ multiplex PCR, while TCRdb's copy carries only in-frame clones and drops some. The repertoire holds a few hundred thousand clones, about nine tenths seen once, with under 4.5% in the top ten.

V is TRBV13 and J is TRBJ2-5; the match to TRBD2 covers 15 bases. This TCR derives from a person aged 18-60 years who received the Ad26.COV2.S COVID-19 vaccine or a placebo. The specimen comprised peripheral blood, sampled in a trial of Ad26.COV2.S vaccine versus placebo. The CDR3 region is CASSQTGTSGRTQETQYF. For the CDR3, the DNA is TGTGCCAGCAGCCAGACAGGGACTAGCGGGAGGACCCAAGAGACCCAGTACTTC.